This entry features one TCR beta chain sequence. This record belongs to a study of blood T cell repertoires in COVID-19. In the study overall: PBMCs, B-cell-depleted T cells, or T cells were the source of the cDNA or gDNA that made up the material.

Germline V gene lookup returns CDR1 MGHRA and CDR2 YSYEKL. The CDR3 loop spans 16 amino acids. The V and J ends lost 1 base and 4 bases, in that order; junction bases with no gene match: 8. The assay was immunoSEQ multiplex PCR, and TCRdb's table has in-frame clones only and misses some. In the table there are 110,000 to 150,000 clones, approximately 85% of which are singletons. The chain carries TRBV4-1 and TRBJ2-3; TRBD2 matches at 7 bases. The sequence came from a man aged 50 or older with acute or convalescent COVID-19. The specimen sequenced was peripheral blood. CDR3 in amino acids: CASSQGATSLADTQYF. The CDR3 DNA follows: TGCGCCAGCAGCCAAGGCGCGACTAGCCTAGCAGATACGCAGTATTTT.